This T cell receptor (beta chain) was sequenced for a study of CD8 T cells in Susac syndrome. FACS enriched CD8+ TEMRA cells, while bulk CD8+ and CD4+ were negatively isolated. V lost 0 bases and J 5 bases, leaving 11 bases between the germline ends. The CDR3 contains 14 residues. Germline CDR1 reads SGDLS; CDR2 reads YYNGEE. Reverse transcription used roughly 0.45 to 1 ug RNA and random hexamers. A single record per CDR3 protein comes from TCRdb applying MiXCR to the immunoSEQ multiplex PCR reads. The sample has roughly 250,000 distinct CDR3 sequences, about 95% seen once. Sequencing was done on a sample of CD4+ T cells from PBMCs. The chain recombines TRBV9 with TRBJ2-5, with TRBD2 as a possible D gene (6 bases). This receptor was taken from a human donor with Susac syndrome. The chain's CDR3 is CASSVATSRETQYF. CDR3 sequence (DNA): TGTGCCAGCAGCGTAGCTACTAGCCGGGAGACCCAGTACTTC.